In this sample, the clone carrying this TCR beta chain turned up a few times. Antigen: not known. Germline CDR1 reads MGHDK; CDR2 reads SYGVNS. The V end lost 2 bases, the J end lost 4 bases, and 11 bases lay between the germline ends. There are 14 residues in the CDR3. These data are taken from a study of beta chain features in type 1 diabetes. Whole-study findings and limits: Any role of HLA type in TCRB rearrangement remained unresolved here. Type 1 diabetes patients showed fewer insertions and more deletions at VDJ junctions.

What was sequenced were expressed TCRB transcripts, since all of the isolated RNA had been reverse transcribed. Generated by immunoSEQ multiplex PCR, the TCRdb table keeps only in-frame clones and is missing some. The data show hundreds of thousands of clones, roughly 70% seen once. The sequencing input was naive CD4+ T cells from blood. The clonotype was recovered from a young man in good health. This chain links TRBV25-1 with TRBJ2-5, with D perhaps TRBD1 (5 bases). Here the CDR3 DNA reads TGTGCCAGCAGTGAAGTCCGTCAGGGAGAGACCCAGTACTTC. This encodes CASSEVRQGETQYF.